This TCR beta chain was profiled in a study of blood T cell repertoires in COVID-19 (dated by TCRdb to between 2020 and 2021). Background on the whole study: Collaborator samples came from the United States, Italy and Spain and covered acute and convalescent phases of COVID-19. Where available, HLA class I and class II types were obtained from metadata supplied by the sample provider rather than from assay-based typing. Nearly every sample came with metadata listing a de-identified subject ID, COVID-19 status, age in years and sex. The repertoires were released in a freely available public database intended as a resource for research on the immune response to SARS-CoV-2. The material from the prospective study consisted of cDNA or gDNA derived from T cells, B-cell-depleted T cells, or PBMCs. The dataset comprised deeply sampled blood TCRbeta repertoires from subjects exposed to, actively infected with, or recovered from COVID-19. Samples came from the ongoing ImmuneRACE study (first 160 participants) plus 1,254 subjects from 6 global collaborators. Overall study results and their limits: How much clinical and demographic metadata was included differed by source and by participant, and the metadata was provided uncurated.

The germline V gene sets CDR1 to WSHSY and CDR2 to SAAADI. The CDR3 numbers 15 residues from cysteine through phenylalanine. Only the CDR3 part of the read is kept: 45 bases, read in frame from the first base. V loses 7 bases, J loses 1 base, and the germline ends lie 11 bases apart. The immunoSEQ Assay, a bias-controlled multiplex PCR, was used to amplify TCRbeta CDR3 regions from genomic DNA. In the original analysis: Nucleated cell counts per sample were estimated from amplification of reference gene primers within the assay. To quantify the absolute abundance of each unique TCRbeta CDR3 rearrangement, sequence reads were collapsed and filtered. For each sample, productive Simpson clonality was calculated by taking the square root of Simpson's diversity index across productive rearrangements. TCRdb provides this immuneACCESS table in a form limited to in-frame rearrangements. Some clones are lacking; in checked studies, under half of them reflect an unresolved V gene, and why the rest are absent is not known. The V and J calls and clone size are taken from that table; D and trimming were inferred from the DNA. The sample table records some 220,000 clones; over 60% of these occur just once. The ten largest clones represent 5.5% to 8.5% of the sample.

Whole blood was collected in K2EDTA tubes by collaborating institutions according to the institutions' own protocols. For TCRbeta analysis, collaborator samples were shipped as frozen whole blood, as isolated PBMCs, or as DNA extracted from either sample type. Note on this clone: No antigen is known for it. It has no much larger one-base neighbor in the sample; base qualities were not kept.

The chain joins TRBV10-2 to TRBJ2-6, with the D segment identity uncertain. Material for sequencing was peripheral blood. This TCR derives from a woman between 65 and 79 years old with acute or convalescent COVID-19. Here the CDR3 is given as CASNGAMSGANVLTF. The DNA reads TGCGCCAGCAACGGAGCCATGTCTGGGGCCAACGTCCTGACTTTC.